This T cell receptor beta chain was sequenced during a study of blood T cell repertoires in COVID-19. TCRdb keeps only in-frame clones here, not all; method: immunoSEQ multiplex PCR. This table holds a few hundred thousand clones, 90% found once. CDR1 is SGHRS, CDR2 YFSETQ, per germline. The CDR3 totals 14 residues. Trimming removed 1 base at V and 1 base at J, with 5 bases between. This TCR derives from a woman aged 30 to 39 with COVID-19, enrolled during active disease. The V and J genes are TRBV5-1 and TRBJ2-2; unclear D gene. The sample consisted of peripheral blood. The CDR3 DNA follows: TGCGCCAGCAGCTTGATACAGAACACCGGGGAGCTGTTTTTT. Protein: CASSLIQNTGELFF.